Below are 26 T cell receptor beta chains sequenced from a single sample in a study of cytomegalovirus exposure and HLA in healthy donors. The PCR made use of 60 Vbeta and 13 Jbeta primers. Method: immunoSEQ multiplex PCR; TCRdb's copy keeps in-frame clones and lacks some. The sample lists some 180,000 clones, over 70% occurring once. Sequencing was done on a sample of PBMCs. The receptors shown here come from a male donor in good health and CMV-seronegative.

The J gene is TRBJ2-6, the V gene TRBV4-1, with D unclear. The length of the CDR3 is 15 residues. CDR1 is MGHRA, CDR2 YSYEKL, per germline. Trimming left V 2 bases short and J 0 bases short, with 5 bases between. CDR3 sequence (DNA): TGCGCCAGCAGCCAAACTCGCTCTGGGGCCAACGTCCTGACTTTC. Protein: CASSQTRSGANVLTF.

The chain has TRBV15 and TRBJ2-1, with 7 bases identical to TRBD2. Germline V gene sequence: CDR1 LNHNV, CDR2 YYDKDF (reference sequence). J was trimmed by 5 bases and V by 0 bases; bases with no gene match: 7. The CDR3 has 16 residues. In nucleotides, the CDR3 is TGTGCCACCAGCAGAGATGAACTAGCGTCCGACAATGAGCAGTTCTTC. Protein sequence: CATSRDELASDNEQFF. The entire variable domain, with the rest obtained from reference TRBV15 and TRBJ2-1, is as follows: DAMVIQNPRYQVTQFGKPVTLSCSQTLNHNVMYWYQQKSSQAPKLLFHYYDKDFNNEADTPDNFQSRRPNTSFCFLDIRSPGLGDTAMYLCATSRDELASDNEQFFGPGTRLTVL.

Worth noting for this clone: The sample holds other DNA sequences that translate to the same CDR3. The chain recombines TRBV30 with TRBJ1-5, with D unclear. V gave up 0 bases and J gave up 4 bases, with 7 bases separating them. CDR1 is GTSNPN, CDR2 SVGIG, per germline (reference sequence). The CDR3 contains 13 residues. In nucleotides, the CDR3 is TGTGCCTGGAGTGTTAGCCGAAATCAGCCCCAGCATTTT. As protein: CAWSVSRNQPQHF.

The CDR3 is CASRPEDRGYTF. For the CDR3, the DNA is TGTGCCAGCAGACCGGAGGACCGGGGCTACACCTTC. The rearrangement joins TRBV6-5 to TRBJ1-2; no reliable D call. Trimming removed 6 bases from V and 8 bases from J, with 13 bases in between. CDR3 size: 12 residues. Germline values: CDR1 MNHEY, CDR2 SVGAGI.

The rearrangement joins TRBV11-2 to TRBJ1-1; the D is unclear. Between the trimmed V and J ends, which lost 6 bases and 1 base, there was a span of 9 bases. The CDR3 consists of 13 residues. Germline V gene data show CDR1 as SGHAT and CDR2 as FQNNGV. CDR3 sequence: CASRGTGNTEAFF. The CDR3 nucleotides are TGTGCCAGCAGAGGCACGGGGAACACTGAAGCTTTCTTT.

This sequence joins TRBV10-3 and TRBJ1-5, with a tentative D call TRBD1 (5 bases). The CDR3 totals 14 residues. V lost 5 bases to trimming and J lost 0 bases, with 8 bases between them. In germline, CDR1 is ENHRY, CDR2 SYGVKD. The CDR3 DNA sequence: TGTGCCATCAGTACACAGGATAGCAATCAGCCCCAGCATTTT. Encoded protein: CAISTQDSNQPQHF.

The chain joins TRBV10-2 to TRBJ1-1; 7 bases align to TRBD1. The germline gives CDR1 WSHSY, CDR2 SAAADI. The CDR3 sequence is 15 residues long. Losses at the gene ends were 2 bases for V and 1 base for J; bases not matched to a gene: 4. CDR3 in amino acids: CASSEPRQGNTEAFF. The CDR3 nucleotides read TGCGCCAGCAGTGAGCCCCGACAGGGGAACACTGAAGCTTTCTTT.

V gene TRBV30 combines with J gene TRBJ1-2; D may be TRBD1 (6 bases). Per the germline V gene, CDR1 is GTSNPN and CDR2 is SVGIG (reference sequence). The V end was cut by 3 bases, the J end by 6 bases, with 14 bases between. This CDR3 region has 13 residues. The CDR3 region is CAWRIQGGNGYTF. As DNA, the CDR3 is TGTGCCTGGAGAATACAGGGTGGTAATGGCTACACCTTC.

The rearrangement joins TRBV6-5 to TRBJ2-1; TRBD2 matches at 12 bases. The CDR3 sequence is 16 residues long. After removal of 0 bases from V and 7 bases from J, the junction contained 4 bases not matched to a gene. Germline CDR1 is MNHEY and CDR2 is SVGAGI. The CDR3 here is CASSYSSTSGRNEQFF. The CDR3 bases are TGTGCCAGCAGTTACTCGTCTACTAGCGGGAGGAATGAGCAGTTCTTC.

This chain links TRBV19 with TRBJ2-7; TRBD1 matches at 8 bases. The CDR3 has 13 amino acids. J lost 5 bases, V lost 4 bases, and 4 bases had no gene match. From germline, CDR1 is LNHDA and CDR2 SQIVND (reference sequence). The DNA of the CDR3 is TGTGCCAGTAGTACGACAGGGGTTCACGAGCAGTACTTC. Its translation is CASSTTGVHEQYF.

This clone was seen only once. The chain joins TRBV30 to TRBJ1-5; possibly TRBD1 for D (5 bases). Trimming took 4 bases from V and 11 from J, leaving 21 bases between them. Germline lookup yields CDR1 GTSNPN and CDR2 SVGIG (reference sequence). This CDR3 has 14 amino acids. CDR3: CAWTPGGGPVAQHF. The CDR3 DNA is TGTGCCTGGACCCCGGGGGGAGGCCCCGTGGCCCAGCATTTT.

The chain links TRBV10-3 to TRBJ2-4; unclear D gene. The CDR3 contains 16 residues. V was cut by 5 bases and J by 0 bases, with 14 bases left in between. The germline gives CDR1 ENHRY, CDR2 SYGVKD. CDR3 nucleotides: TGTGCCATCAGTACCACAGCCATTCTAGCCAAAAACATTCAGTACTTC. Translation: CAISTTAILAKNIQYF.

This chain joins TRBV4-1 and TRBJ2-3; 14 nucleotides line up with TRBD2. The CDR3 is 17 amino acids. Losses at the gene ends were 4 bases for V and 6 bases for J; bases not matched to a gene: 9. Germline-derived CDR1 and CDR2 are MGHRA and YSYEKL. The CDR3 sequence: CASSLGTSGGPMDTQYF. CDR3 coding DNA: TGCGCCAGCAGCCTTGGGACTAGCGGGGGCCCCATGGATACGCAGTATTTT.

The V call is TRBV5-1, the J call TRBJ2-4; 7 nucleotides align to TRBD1. Germline-derived CDR1 and CDR2 are SGHRS and YFSETQ. Losses at the gene ends were 0 bases for V and 8 bases for J; bases not matched to a gene: 8. CDR3 length: 15 residues. CDR3 sequence: CASSLGQGTPDIQYF. The CDR3 bases are TGCGCCAGCAGCTTGGGACAGGGAACACCAGACATTCAGTACTTC.

The chain employs TRBV9 and TRBJ1-2; 7 bases align to TRBD1. This CDR3 spans 16 amino acids. Per germline, CDR1 SGDLS and CDR2 YYNGEE. The V segment lost 6 bases and the J segment 4 bases; nucleotides outside the gene matches: 15. The CDR3 sequence is CASTNQGDNVLYGYTF. As DNA, the CDR3 is TGTGCCAGCACAAATCAGGGGGACAATGTTCTCTATGGCTACACCTTC.

This clone showed up just a few times. The chain joins TRBV6-5 to TRBJ2-5; 11 nucleotides align to TRBD2. After removal of 1 base from V and 4 bases from J, the junction contained 2 bases not matched to a gene. The CDR3 runs to 15 residues. Germline CDR1 MNHEY, CDR2 SVGAGI. The CDR3 spells CASSYLAGGLETQYF. The CDR3 DNA is TGTGCCAGCAGTTACTTAGCGGGGGGGCTAGAGACCCAGTACTTC.

The V gene is TRBV11-3, the J gene TRBJ2-1; D not resolved. The CDR3 has 13 amino acids. Trimming removed 5 bases at V and 5 bases at J, with 10 bases between. CDR1 is SGHNT, CDR2 YENEEA, per germline. CDR3 bases: TGTGCCAGCAGCCCGACATCTGACAATGAGCAGTTCTTC. Translation: CASSPTSDNEQFF.

This sequence joins TRBV6-5 and TRBJ1-1; 7 bases map to TRBD1. The germline V gene encodes CDR1 MNHEY and CDR2 SVGAGI. The V segment lost 8 bases and the J segment 0 bases; nucleotides outside the gene matches: 9. CDR3 length: 15 amino acids. The CDR3 nucleotides are TGTGCCAGCTCAGTTAGGGGACAGCTGAACACTGAAGCTTTCTTT. Amino acids: CASSVRGQLNTEAFF.

The V call is TRBV6-1, the J call TRBJ1-6; perhaps TRBD1 as D (5 bases). This CDR3 spans 15 amino acids. V gave up 8 bases and J gave up 9 bases, with 20 bases separating them. Germline CDR1 and CDR2: MNHNS and SASEGT. CDR3 residues: CASRDWGLGGSPLHF. Here the CDR3 DNA reads TGTGCCAGCCGGGACTGGGGATTAGGTGGTTCACCCCTCCACTTT.

J is TRBJ2-5 and V is TRBV19; 7 nucleotides match TRBD1. CDR1 is LNHDA and CDR2 is SQIVND in the germline V gene (reference sequence). The CDR3 has 15 amino acids. Germline trimming cut 4 bases from V and 4 bases from J; bases unmatched to any gene: 9. DNA of the CDR3: TGTGCCAGTAGTACCCTACAGGGGCTAGGAGAGACCCAGTACTTC. Amino acid sequence: CASSTLQGLGETQYF.

The rearrangement joins TRBV6-6 to TRBJ2-5; D unresolved. This CDR3 contains 11 residues. V was clipped by 6 bases and J by 4 bases, with 6 bases between them. CDR1 and CDR2 (germline): MNHNY, SVGAGI (reference sequence). The CDR3 region has the DNA TGTGCCAGCAGCCCGGGAGAGACCCAGTACTTC. The encoded protein is CASSPGETQYF.

The chain employs TRBV28 and TRBJ1-1, with D possibly matching TRBD1 (6 bases). V lost 5 bases and J 4 bases, leaving 20 bases between the germline ends. The CDR3 covers 16 residues. The germline V gene has CDR1 MDHEN and CDR2 SYDVKM. CDR3 in amino acids: CASSNLGGRRSTEAFF. The CDR3 DNA is TGTGCCAGCAGTAACTTAGGGGGTCGAAGGAGCACTGAAGCTTTCTTT. Full variable domain (missing parts from reference TRBV28 and TRBJ1-1): DVKVTQSSRYLVKRTGEKVFLECVQDMDHENMFWYRQDPGLGLRLIYFSYDVKMKEKGDIPEGYSVSREKKERFSLILESASTNQTSMYLCASSNLGGRRSTEAFFGQGTRLTVV.

This sequence joins TRBV2 and TRBJ2-1, with TRBD2 as a possible D gene (7 bases). The CDR3 loop spans 17 amino acids. The germline V and J ends were trimmed by 6 bases and 9 bases, with 27 bases remaining between them. Per the germline V gene, CDR1 is SNHLY and CDR2 is FYNNEI. The CDR3 DNA is TGTGCCAGCAGCTTACCCCGGGGGGCGGGGGTGAGTCGTGAGCAGTTCTTC. Protein product: CASSLPRGAGVSREQFF.

The chain links TRBV6-1 to TRBJ1-1; the D gene is possibly TRBD1 (5 bases). CDR1 is MNHNS, CDR2 SASEGT, per germline. The CDR3 covers 16 residues. Trimming took off 2 bases at V and 0 bases at J, with 13 bases between the two ends. The CDR3 coding sequence is TGTGCCAGCAGTGAAAGGGGTATTTTTTTGAACACTGAAGCTTTCTTT. As protein: CASSERGIFLNTEAFF.

The CDR3 reads CASSNRFLEQYF. The CDR3 DNA is TGTGCCAGTAGTAACAGGTTTCTAGAGCAGTACTTC. The gene calls are TRBV19 and TRBJ2-7, with a possible D match to TRBD1 (5 bases). The CDR3 consists of 12 residues. Trimming cost V 4 bases and J 7 bases, with 11 bases left between them. The germline gives CDR1 LNHDA, CDR2 SQIVND (reference sequence). The complete variable domain, with remaining parts taken from reference TRBV19 and TRBJ2-7, reads DGGITQSPKYLFRKEGQNVTLSCEQNLNHDAMYWYRQDPGQGLRLIYYSQIVNDFQKGDIAEGYSVSREKKESFPLTVTSAQKNPTAFYLCASSNRFLEQYFGPGTRLTVT.

CDR3 bases: TGTGCCAGCAGTGCCTACAGGGGGCTAGCTGGAAACACCATATATTTT. Its translation is CASSAYRGLAGNTIYF. This chain links TRBV6-6 with TRBJ1-3, with 9 bases lining up with TRBD1. Per germline, CDR1 MNHNY and CDR2 SVGAGI (reference sequence). The ends lost 5 bases at V and 2 bases at J; junction bases unmatched: 7. The CDR3 consists of 16 residues.